The clone carrying this TCR beta chain was detected many times. TCRdb analysed the 5' RACE reads with MiXCR anew, one entry per CDR3 protein. The table records around 46,000 distinct CDR3 sequences, roughly 7.3% of them present only once. The data belong to a study of T cells after yellow fever vaccination. This CDR3 contains 17 residues. With 4 bases removed from V and 1 base from J, the gap between germline ends came to 17 bases. CDR1 and CDR2 from the germline V gene are LGHNA and YSLEER. The gene calls are TRBV4-3 and TRBJ2-1; the D call may be TRBD1 or TRBD2 (6 bases each). The sequencing used CD8+ T cells sorted from PBMCs, collected approximately 16 days after the first yellow fever vaccination. The clonotype was recovered from a man younger than 35 who received the YFV17D yellow fever vaccine. The CDR3 DNA reads TGCGCCAGCAGCCCTCCCCCGAGGAGGGGGTCCTACAATGAGCAGTTCTTC. Residues: CASSPPPRRGSYNEQFF.